The rows below give T cell receptor beta chains drawn from one sample of a study of Ad26.COV2.S vaccination and SARS-CoV-2 variants. The method was immunoSEQ multiplex PCR; TCRdb's version includes in-frame clones alone and lacks a portion of them. The table lists approximately 300,000 clones, about 86% of them singletons. Here the sequenced sample was peripheral blood, taken in a trial of Ad26.COV2.S vaccine versus placebo. The receptors were gathered from a person aged 18-65 years who received the Ad26.COV2.S COVID-19 vaccine or a placebo. CDR3s include the opening cysteine and the closing phenylalanine or tryptophan. The D gene is left open where the match is weak. A row's size may be missing; if present it is once, few, many or a size class.

>.|TRBV5-4|TRBJ1-2|.
TGTGCCAGCAGCCCCTCCGACAGGCGAAGGGGCTACACCTTC
CASSPSDRRRGYTF
>TRBD1|TRBV19|TRBJ1-3|.
TGTGCCAGTACGGGCGGGGACAGGGGTGGAAACACCATATATTTT
CASTGGDRGGNTIYF
>TRBD2|TRBV5-1|TRBJ2-5|.
TGCGCCAGCAGCTTGGCTAGCGGGGGGCCCCAAGAGACCCAGTACTTC
CASSLASGGPQETQYF
>.|TRBV5-5|TRBJ2-1|once
TGTGCCAGCAGCCCTGAGACGTACAATGAGCAGTTCTTC
CASSPETYNEQFF
>.|TRBV29-1|TRBJ1-2|.
TGCAGCGCTCAGGGGCAGGTTGGCTACACCTTC
CSAQGQVGYTF
>.|TRBV6-5|TRBJ2-7|.
TGTGCCAGCAGTCGACAGTCCACAAGCGAGCAGTACTTC
CASSRQSTSEQYF
>.|TRBV7-8|TRBJ1-1|.
TGTGCCAGCAGCTCAAGGTCCTCGAGGACTGAAGCTTTCTTT
CASSSRSSRTEAFF
>.|TRBV5-1|TRBJ2-1|once
TGCGCCAGCAGCGAGTTATACGGGGGGCCTTACAATGAGCAGTTCTTC
CASSELYGGPYNEQFF
>TRBD1|TRBV10-3|TRBJ2-7|.
TGTGCCATCAATCCGGGACAGCTTTCCTTTAACGAGCAGTACTTC
CAINPGQLSFNEQYF
>TRBD1|TRBV30|TRBJ1-2|.
TGTGCCTGGGTGGACAGGGAAAAAAACTATGGCTACACCTTC
CAWVDREKNYGYTF
>.|TRBV4-3|TRBJ2-6|once
TGCGCCAGCAGCCAAGATGGGTCTGCAGGTGGGGCCAACGTCCTGACTTTC
CASSQDGSAGGANVLTF
>.|TRBV5-1|TRBJ1-5|.
TGCGCCAGCAGCTTGGGCCCCAGGGGCGGGAGCAATCAGCCCCAGCATTTT
CASSLGPRGGSNQPQHF
>.|TRBV5-1|TRBJ1-5|.
TGCGCCAGCAGCCCGCTTTCGGGGATCGGGCAGCCCCAGCATTTT
CASSPLSGIGQPQHF
>.|TRBV5-6|TRBJ2-3|.
TGTGCCAGCAGCTTAAGGGACCGTAGCACAGATACGCAGTATTTT
CASSLRDRSTDTQYF